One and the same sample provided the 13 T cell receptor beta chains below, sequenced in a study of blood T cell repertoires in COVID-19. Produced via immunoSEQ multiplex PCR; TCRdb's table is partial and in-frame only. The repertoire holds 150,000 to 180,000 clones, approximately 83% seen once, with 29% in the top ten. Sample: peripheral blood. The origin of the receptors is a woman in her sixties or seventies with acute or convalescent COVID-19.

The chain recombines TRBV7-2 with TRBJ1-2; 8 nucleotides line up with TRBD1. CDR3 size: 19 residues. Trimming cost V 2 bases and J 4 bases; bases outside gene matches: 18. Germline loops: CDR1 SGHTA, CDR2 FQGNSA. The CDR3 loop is CASSLQATRQGTISYGYTF. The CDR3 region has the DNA TGTGCCAGCAGCTTACAAGCTACTCGACAGGGGACTATTAGCTATGGCTACACCTTC. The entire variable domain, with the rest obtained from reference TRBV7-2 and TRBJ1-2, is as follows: GAGVSQSPSNKVTEKGKDVELRCDPISGHTALYWYRQSLGQGLEFLIYFQGNSAPDKSGLPSDRFSAERTGGSVSTLTIQRTQQEDSAVYLCASSLQATRQGTISYGYTFGSGTRLTVV.

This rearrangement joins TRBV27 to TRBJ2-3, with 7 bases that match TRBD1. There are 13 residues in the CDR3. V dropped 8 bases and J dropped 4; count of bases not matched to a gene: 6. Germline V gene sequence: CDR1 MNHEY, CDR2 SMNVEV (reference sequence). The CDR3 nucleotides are TGTGCCAGCCGAAGCCAGGGGGCAGATACGCAGTATTTT. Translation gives CASRSQGADTQYF.

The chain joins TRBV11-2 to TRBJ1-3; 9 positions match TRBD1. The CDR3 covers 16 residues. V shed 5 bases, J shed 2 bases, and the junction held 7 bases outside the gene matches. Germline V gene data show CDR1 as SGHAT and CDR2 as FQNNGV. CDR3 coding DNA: TGTGCCAGCAGCACATACAGGGGGCCGACTGGAAACACCATATATTTT. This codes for CASSTYRGPTGNTIYF.

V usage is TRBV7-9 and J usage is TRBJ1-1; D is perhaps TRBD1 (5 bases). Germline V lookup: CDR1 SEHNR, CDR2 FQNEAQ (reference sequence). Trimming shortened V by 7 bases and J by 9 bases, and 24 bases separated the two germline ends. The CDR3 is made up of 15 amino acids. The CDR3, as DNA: TGTGCCAGCACTAAAATGGGCGCGGGGGGATCGAAAGCTTTCTTT. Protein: CASTKMGAGGSKAFF.

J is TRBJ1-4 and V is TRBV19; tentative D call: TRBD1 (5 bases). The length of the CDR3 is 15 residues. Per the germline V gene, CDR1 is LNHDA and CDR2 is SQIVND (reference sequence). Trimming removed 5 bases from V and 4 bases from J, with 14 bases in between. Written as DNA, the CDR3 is TGTGCCAGTAGTCCAGGCGGGACGGGTAATGAAAAACTGTTTTTT. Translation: CASSPGGTGNEKLFF.

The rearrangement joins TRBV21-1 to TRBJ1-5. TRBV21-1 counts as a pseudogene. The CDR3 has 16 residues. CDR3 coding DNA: TGTGCCAGCAGCTCATGGGGCGGGGATAGCAATCAGCCCCAGCATTTT. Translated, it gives CASSSWGGDSNQPQHF.

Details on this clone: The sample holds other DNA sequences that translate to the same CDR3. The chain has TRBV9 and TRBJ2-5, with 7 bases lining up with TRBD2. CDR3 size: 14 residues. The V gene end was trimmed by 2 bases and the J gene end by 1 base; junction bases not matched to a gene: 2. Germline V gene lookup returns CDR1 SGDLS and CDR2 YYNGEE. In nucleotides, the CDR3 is TGTGCCAGCAGCGTGGGGGGGGTCCAAGAGACCCAGTACTTC. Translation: CASSVGGVQETQYF.

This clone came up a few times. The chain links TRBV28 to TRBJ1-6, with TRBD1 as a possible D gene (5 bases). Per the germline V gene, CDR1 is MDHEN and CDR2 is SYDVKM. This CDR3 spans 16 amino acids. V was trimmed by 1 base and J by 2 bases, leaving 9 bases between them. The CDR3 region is CASSLSGRTYNSPLHF. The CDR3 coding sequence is TGTGCCAGCAGTTTATCAGGGCGCACCTATAATTCACCCCTCCACTTT.

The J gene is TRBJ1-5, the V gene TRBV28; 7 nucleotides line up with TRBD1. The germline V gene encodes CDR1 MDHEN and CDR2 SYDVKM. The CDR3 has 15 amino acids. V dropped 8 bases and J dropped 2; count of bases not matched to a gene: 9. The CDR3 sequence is CASRRTGEGNQPQHF. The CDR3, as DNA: TGTGCCAGCCGCCGCACAGGGGAGGGCAATCAGCCCCAGCATTTT.

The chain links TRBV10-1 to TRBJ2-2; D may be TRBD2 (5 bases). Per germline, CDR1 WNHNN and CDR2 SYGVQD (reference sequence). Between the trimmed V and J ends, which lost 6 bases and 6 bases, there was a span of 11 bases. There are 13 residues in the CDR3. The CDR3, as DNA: TGCGCCAGCAGCCGCGACGGGGCCGGGGAGCTGTTTTTT. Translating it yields CASSRDGAGELFF.

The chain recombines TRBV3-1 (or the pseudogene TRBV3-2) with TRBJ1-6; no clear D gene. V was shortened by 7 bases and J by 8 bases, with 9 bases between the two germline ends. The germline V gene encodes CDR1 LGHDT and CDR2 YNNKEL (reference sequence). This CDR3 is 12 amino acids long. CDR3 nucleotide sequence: TGTGCCAGCAACACCCAGGATTCACCCCTCCACTTT. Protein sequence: CASNTQDSPLHF.

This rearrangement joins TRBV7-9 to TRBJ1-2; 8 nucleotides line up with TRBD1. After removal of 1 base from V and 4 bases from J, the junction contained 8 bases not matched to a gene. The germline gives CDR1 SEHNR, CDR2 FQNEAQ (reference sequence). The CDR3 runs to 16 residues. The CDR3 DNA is TGTGCCAGCAGCTTAGGGGCAGCTGGGACAGGCTATGGCTACACCTTC. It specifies CASSLGAAGTGYGYTF.

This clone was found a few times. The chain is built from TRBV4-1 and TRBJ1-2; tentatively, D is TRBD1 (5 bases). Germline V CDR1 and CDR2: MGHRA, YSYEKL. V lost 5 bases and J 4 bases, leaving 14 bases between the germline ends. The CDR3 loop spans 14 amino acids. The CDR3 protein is CASSSSGALYGYTF. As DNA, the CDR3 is TGCGCCAGCAGCTCCTCTGGGGCTCTCTATGGCTACACCTTC.